Listed below are T cell receptor beta chains from one sample, sequenced in a study of a mutant IDH1 vaccine in newly diagnosed glioma. Repertoires were generated with immunoSEQ multiplex PCR, while TCRdb's copy carries only in-frame clones and drops some. The sample lists roughly 99,000 clones, over 85% occurring once. The sequenced sample was PBMCs, obtained from a glioma patient treated with radiotherapy, temozolomide or both. The receptor set was obtained from a woman aged 50 to 60 with glioma. Each CDR3 is given with its conserved first and last residue. The order of the fields is J gene, V gene, D gene, clone size, CDR3 DNA, CDR3 protein. D genes are given only for firm matches. For some rows the clone size is stated as once, few or many, or as a class when expanded; others skip it.

TRBJ2-7	TRBV10-2	TRBD1	-	TGCGCCAGCGGATCCGGGACAGGGTACCACGAGCAGTACTTC	CASGSGTGYHEQYF
TRBJ2-3	TRBV5-4	-	-	TGTGCCAGCAGCGAACACTCGGGGTTTGGGCCAGATACGCAGTATTTT	CASSEHSGFGPDTQYF
TRBJ2-1	TRBV7-3	-	-	TGTGCCAGCAGCTCCGGGCCAAGCTCCTACAATGAGCAGTTCTTC	CASSSGPSSYNEQFF
TRBJ2-7	TRBV27	TRBD1	-	TGTGCCAGCAGGGTGGGACAGTTGACCTACGAGCAGTACTTC	CASRVGQLTYEQYF
TRBJ2-5	TRBV7-9	TRBD1	-	TGTGCCAGCAGCGCCCCTACAGGGGGCGGCGAGACCCAGTACTTC	CASSAPTGGGETQYF
TRBJ2-3	TRBV2	TRBD2	-	TGTGCCACCCCAGCGGGAAGAGCAGATACGCAGTATTTT	CATPAGRADTQYF
TRBJ2-7	TRBV7-9	-	-	TGTGCCAGCAGCTTGAGTGGGATCTACGAGCAGTACTTC	CASSLSGIYEQYF
TRBJ2-7	TRBV7-6	-	-	TGTGCCAGCAGCCCCAGGGACTCCCCGCCCTTAGAGCAGTACTTC	CASSPRDSPPLEQYF
TRBJ2-1	TRBV7-2	-	-	TGTGCCAGCAGCTTAGCTTCTACCTCCCCGGAGCAGTTCTTC	CASSLASTSPEQFF
TRBJ2-7	TRBV6-1	-	-	TGTGCCAGCAGAAAGGACCGGTCCTACGAGCAGTACTTC	CASRKDRSYEQYF
TRBJ2-1	TRBV5-1	TRBD2	-	TGCGCCAGCAGCTTTGGGTCGGGGGACTATTGGGTTGAGCAGTTCTTC	CASSFGSGDYWVEQFF
TRBJ2-1	TRBV5-1	-	few	TGCGCCAGCAGCTTAAACAGGGTCGGGGATATCAATGAGCAGTTCTTC	CASSLNRVGDINEQFF
TRBJ2-7	TRBV5-6	-	-	TGTGCCAGCAGCTTGCATGGGATCCACGAGCAGTACTTC	CASSLHGIHEQYF
TRBJ2-3	TRBV11-3	TRBD2	-	TGTGCCAGCAGCTTATCGCCGGGACTAGGCACAGATACGCAGTATTTT	CASSLSPGLGTDTQYF
TRBJ2-2	TRBV5-1	-	-	TGCGCCAGCAGCTTTCCCGGGGAGCTGTTTTTT	CASSFPGELFF
TRBJ2-3	TRBV30	-	-	TGTGCCTGGAGTTGGGGGCGAGATACGCAGTATTTT	CAWSWGRDTQYF
TRBJ1-5	TRBV4-2	-	-	TGTGCCAGCAGCCAAGTCACAGGAGGCTATAGCAATCAGCCCCAGCATTTT	CASSQVTGGYSNQPQHF
TRBJ1-3	TRBV28	-	-	TGTGCCAGCAGTTTAAAGCGGCGTCCCGCCTCTGGAAACACCATATATTTT	CASSLKRRPASGNTIYF
TRBJ2-7	TRBV4-1	TRBD1	-	TGCGCCAGCAGCCAAGAACAGGGGGCAAGCGAGCAGTACTTC	CASSQEQGASEQYF
TRBJ2-7	TRBV28	-	-	TGTGCCAGCAGTCCCCGTTGGTCCAACTACGAGCAGTACTTC	CASSPRWSNYEQYF
TRBJ2-7	TRBV7-9	TRBD1	-	TGTGCCAGCAGCTTCTTGGACAGGGGGCACGAGCAGTACTTC	CASSFLDRGHEQYF
TRBJ1-4	TRBV7-9	TRBD1	-	TGTGCCAGCAGCTTTGGGACAGGTTCAACTAATGAAAAACTGTTTTTT	CASSFGTGSTNEKLFF
TRBJ2-5	TRBV9	-	-	TGTGCCAGCAGCGCCGGCCGGGACGTAGCACAAGAGACCCAGTACTTC	CASSAGRDVAQETQYF
TRBJ2-5	TRBV7-9	-	-	TGTGCCAGCAGCTTACAGGGGACGGAGACCCAGTACTTC	CASSLQGTETQYF
TRBJ1-5	TRBV2	TRBD1	-	TGTGCCAGCAGTGAGGACAGGGGTGGCAATCAGCCCCAGCATTTT	CASSEDRGGNQPQHF
TRBJ2-7	TRBV27	TRBD2	-	TGTCCGAGCACTAGCGGACCGTACGAGCAGTACTTC	CPSTSGPYEQYF
TRBJ2-1	TRBV5-1	-	once	TGCGCCAGCAGCTTTGGCCAGGGGAGTGGTGGGCAGTTCTTC	CASSFGQGSGGQFF
TRBJ2-7	TRBV5-1	-	once	TGCGCCAGCAGCTTGGCCCTTATCTCCTACGAGCAGTACTTC	CASSLALISYEQYF
TRBJ2-7	TRBV6-5	TRBD1	-	TGTGCCACCGGGACAGGGAGGCACGAGCAGTACTTC	CATGTGRHEQYF
TRBJ2-7	TRBV4-1	TRBD2	once	TGCGCCAGCAGCTTAGGGACTAGCGGGAGTTACGAGCAGTACTTC	CASSLGTSGSYEQYF
TRBJ2-3	TRBV11-2	-	-	TGTGCCAGCAGCCCTAACGTATACGACACAGATACGCAGTATTTT	CASSPNVYDTDTQYF
TRBJ2-7	TRBV11-2	TRBD2	-	TGTGCCAGCAGTTCCAATGGGGGGGTGAGGGTTTACGAGCAGTACTTC	CASSSNGGVRVYEQYF
TRBJ2-1	TRBV7-6	-	-	TGTGCCAGCACCCCTCTCGGGACACACAACAATGAGCAGTTCTTC	CASTPLGTHNNEQFF
TRBJ2-7	TRBV19	-	-	TGTGCCAGTAGTATGTTGACCGCCTCTTCCTACGAGCAGTACTTC	CASSMLTASSYEQYF
TRBJ1-1	TRBV2	-	-	TGTGCCAGCAGTGAAGGAACAGCGAACGCTGAAGCTTTCTTT	CASSEGTANAEAFF
TRBJ1-2	TRBV9	-	-	TGTGCCAGCAGCCAGACTGGATCGGGGAGTGTCGGCTACACCTTC	CASSQTGSGSVGYTF
TRBJ2-7	TRBV28	-	-	TGTGCCAGCAGTGCCCCCCCGACGAGATACTTC	CASSAPPTRYF
TRBJ1-1	TRBV7-9	-	-	TGTGCCAGCAGCCCACCCGGGTCGAACACTGAAGCTTTCTTT	CASSPPGSNTEAFF
TRBJ2-1	TRBV19	TRBD2	once	TGTGCCAGTAGTATCTCGACTATAGCGGGAGCTAGTAGCTCCTACAATGAGCAGTTCTTC	CASSISTIAGASSSYNEQFF
TRBJ1-4	TRBV2	TRBD1	few	TGTGCCAGCAGTGTGCAGGGGGTCAATGAAAAACTGTTTTTT	CASSVQGVNEKLFF
TRBJ1-1	TRBV19	-	-	TGTGCCAGTACCCCGGTCGGGGTGAACACTGAAGCTTTCTTT	CASTPVGVNTEAFF
TRBJ1-5	TRBV28	-	-	TGTGCCAGCAGGTGGGGTAACAATCAGCCCCAGCATTTT	CASRWGNNQPQHF
TRBJ2-7	TRBV27	-	once	TGTGCCAGCAGTTTCAGGGGAACTGGAACCCACGAGCAGTACTTC	CASSFRGTGTHEQYF
TRBJ2-2	TRBV28	TRBD2	once	TGTGCCAGCGATCAGCGGGAGAGACCGAACACCGGGGAGCTGTTTTTT	CASDQRERPNTGELFF
TRBJ1-1	TRBV4-1	TRBD1	-	TGCGCCAGCAGCCCCAGGTACAGGGGGCAAACTGAAGCTTTCTTT	CASSPRYRGQTEAFF
TRBJ2-2	TRBV11-3	-	-	TGTGCCAGCAGCTCCCTCCGGCCCGGGGAGCTGTTTTTT	CASSSLRPGELFF
TRBJ2-5	TRBV11-2	-	-	TGTGCCAGCAGCTCTCCTCCGGGACACCCCCAAGAGACCCAGTACTTC	CASSSPPGHPQETQYF
TRBJ2-2	TRBV5-1	TRBD2	-	TGCGCCAGCAGCCGCGTAGTGGCTAGCGGGAGTCAGAACACCGGGGAGCTGTTTTTT	CASSRVVASGSQNTGELFF
TRBJ1-5	TRBV18	-	once	TGTGCCAGCTCACCGGGGTGGGATCAGCCCCAGCATTTT	CASSPGWDQPQHF
TRBJ2-7	TRBV5-1	-	-	TGCGCCAGCAGCTTGAGGCTTGAGGGAGTAAGCGAGCAGTACTTC	CASSLRLEGVSEQYF
TRBJ2-4	TRBV6-1	TRBD1	-	TGTGCCAGCGAGACAGGGGGTCTAGCCAAAAACATTCAGTACTTC	CASETGGLAKNIQYF
TRBJ2-1	TRBV5-6	TRBD2	-	TGTGCCAGCAGCTTGGGGATAGCGGGAGGGAGCTACAATGAGCAGTTCTTC	CASSLGIAGGSYNEQFF